This T cell receptor (beta chain) was documented in a study of T-cell memory formation after mild COVID-19. This clonotype was seen a few times. Antigen: not known. V was pared by 7 bases and J by 7 bases, with 16 bases between. The CDR3 length is 13 residues. Germline-derived CDR1 and CDR2 are SQVTM and ANQGSEA. Study-wide results and limits: The authors did not confirm SARS-CoV-2 specificity of second-wave clones peaking day 37.

TCRalpha and TCRbeta libraries used 5'RACE with constant-segment primers and UMIs. TCRdb analysed the 5' RACE reads with MiXCR anew, one entry per CDR3 protein. Among about 410,000 distinct CDR3 sequences listed, more than 15% were seen once. The sample comprised PBMCs or a T cell subset sorted from them (not recorded which). V is TRBV29-1 and J is TRBJ1-4; D may be TRBD1 (5 bases). The TCR was taken from a man aged 18 to 30 who had mild COVID-19 (a few samples of this study predate the infection). Cell type and time point are not known. The CDR3 is CSGGFQSGEKLFF. Written as DNA, the CDR3 is TGCAGCGGGGGGTTCCAATCGGGTGAAAAACTGTTTTTT.